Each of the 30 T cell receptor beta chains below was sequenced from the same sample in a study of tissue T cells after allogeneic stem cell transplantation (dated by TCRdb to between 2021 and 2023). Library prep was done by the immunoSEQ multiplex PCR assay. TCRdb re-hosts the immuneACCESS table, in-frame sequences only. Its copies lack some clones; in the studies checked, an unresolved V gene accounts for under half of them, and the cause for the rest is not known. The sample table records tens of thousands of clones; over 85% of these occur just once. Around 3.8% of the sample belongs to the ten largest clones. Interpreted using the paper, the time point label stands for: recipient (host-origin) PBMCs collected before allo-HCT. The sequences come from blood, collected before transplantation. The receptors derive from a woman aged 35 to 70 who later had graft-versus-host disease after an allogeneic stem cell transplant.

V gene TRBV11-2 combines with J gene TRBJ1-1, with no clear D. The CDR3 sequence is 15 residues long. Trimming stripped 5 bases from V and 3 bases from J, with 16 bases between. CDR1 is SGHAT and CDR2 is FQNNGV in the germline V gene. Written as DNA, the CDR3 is TGTGCCAGCAGCCCCCCCTTGGGTTCGCACACTGAAGCTTTCTTT. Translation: CASSPPLGSHTEAFF.

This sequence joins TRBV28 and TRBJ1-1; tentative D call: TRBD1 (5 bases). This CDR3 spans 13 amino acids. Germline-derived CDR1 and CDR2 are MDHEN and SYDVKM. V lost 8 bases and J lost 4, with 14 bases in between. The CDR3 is CASPTAQTTEAFF. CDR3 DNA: TGTGCCAGCCCGACAGCGCAGACCACTGAAGCTTTCTTT.

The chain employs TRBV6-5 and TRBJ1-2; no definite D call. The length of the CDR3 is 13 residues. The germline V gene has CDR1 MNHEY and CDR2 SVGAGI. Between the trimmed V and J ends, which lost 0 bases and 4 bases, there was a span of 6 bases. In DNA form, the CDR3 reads TGTGCCAGCAGTTACTCGAGTGTCTATGGCTACACCTTC. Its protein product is CASSYSSVYGYTF.

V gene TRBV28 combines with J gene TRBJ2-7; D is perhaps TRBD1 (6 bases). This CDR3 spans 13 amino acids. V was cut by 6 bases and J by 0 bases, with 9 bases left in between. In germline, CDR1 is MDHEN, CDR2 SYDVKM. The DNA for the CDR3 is TGTGCCAGCAGCGAAGGGGGCTCCTACGAGCAGTACTTC. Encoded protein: CASSEGGSYEQYF.

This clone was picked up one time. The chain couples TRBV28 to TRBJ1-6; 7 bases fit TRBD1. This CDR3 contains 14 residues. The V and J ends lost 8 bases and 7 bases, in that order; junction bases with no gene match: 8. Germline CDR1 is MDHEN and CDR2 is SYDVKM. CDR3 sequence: CASDDDRVNSPLHF. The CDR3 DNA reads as TGTGCCAGCGATGATGACAGGGTCAATTCACCCCTCCACTTT.

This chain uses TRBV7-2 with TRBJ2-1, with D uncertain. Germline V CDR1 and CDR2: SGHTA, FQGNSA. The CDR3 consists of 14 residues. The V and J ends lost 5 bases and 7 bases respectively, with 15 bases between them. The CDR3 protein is CASSSRRTENEQFF. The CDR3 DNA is TGTGCCAGCAGCAGTCGACGTACGGAGAATGAGCAGTTCTTC.

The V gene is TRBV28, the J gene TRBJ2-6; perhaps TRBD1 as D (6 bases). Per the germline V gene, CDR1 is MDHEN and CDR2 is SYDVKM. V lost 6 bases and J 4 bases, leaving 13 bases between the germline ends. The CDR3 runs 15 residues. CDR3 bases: TGTGCCAGCAGCCCCCAGGGGATGGGGGCCAACGTCCTGACTTTC. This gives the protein CASSPQGMGANVLTF.

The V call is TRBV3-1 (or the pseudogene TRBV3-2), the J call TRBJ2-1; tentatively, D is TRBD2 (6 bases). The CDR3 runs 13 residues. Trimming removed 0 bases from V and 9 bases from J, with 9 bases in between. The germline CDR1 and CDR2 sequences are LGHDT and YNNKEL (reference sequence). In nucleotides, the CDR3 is TGTGCCAGCAGCCAAGATAGGAGGGCTGAGCAGTTCTTC. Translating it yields CASSQDRRAEQFF.

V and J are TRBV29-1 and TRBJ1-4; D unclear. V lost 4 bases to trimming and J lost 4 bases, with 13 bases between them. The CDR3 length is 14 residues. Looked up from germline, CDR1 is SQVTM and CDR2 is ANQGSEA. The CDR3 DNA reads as TGCAGCGTTGCCATGGCAGGAGTTAATGAAAAACTGTTTTTT. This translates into CSVAMAGVNEKLFF.

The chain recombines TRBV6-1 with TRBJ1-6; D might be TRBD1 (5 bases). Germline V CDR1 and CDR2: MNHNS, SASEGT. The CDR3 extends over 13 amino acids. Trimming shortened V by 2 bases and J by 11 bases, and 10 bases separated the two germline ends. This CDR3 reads CASSERGFPPLHF. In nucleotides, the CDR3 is TGTGCCAGCAGTGAACGGGGGTTTCCACCCCTCCACTTT.

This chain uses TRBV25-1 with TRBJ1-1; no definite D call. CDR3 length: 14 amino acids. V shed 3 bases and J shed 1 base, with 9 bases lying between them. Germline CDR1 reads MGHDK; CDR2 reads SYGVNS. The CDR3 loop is CASSDEAGNTEAFF. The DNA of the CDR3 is TGTGCCAGCAGTGATGAGGCAGGGAACACTGAAGCTTTCTTT.

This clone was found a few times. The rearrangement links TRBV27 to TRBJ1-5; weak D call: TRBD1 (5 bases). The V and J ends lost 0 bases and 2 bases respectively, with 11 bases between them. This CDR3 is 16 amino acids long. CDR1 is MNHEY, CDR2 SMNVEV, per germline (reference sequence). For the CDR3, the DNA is TGTGCCAGCAGTTTATCGTCGGGACGAGGCAATCAGCCCCAGCATTTT. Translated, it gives CASSLSSGRGNQPQHF.

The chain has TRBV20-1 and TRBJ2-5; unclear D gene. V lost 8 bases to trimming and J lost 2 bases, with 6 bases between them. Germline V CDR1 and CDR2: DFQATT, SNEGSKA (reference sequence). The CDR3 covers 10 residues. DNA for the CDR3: TGCAGTCTTGGGCAAGAGACCCAGTACTTC. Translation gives CSLGQETQYF.

The CDR3 DNA follows: TGTGCCAGTCAAAAGAGCTCCTACAATGAGCAGTTCTTC. This encodes CASQKSSYNEQFF. The chain links TRBV6-5 to TRBJ2-1; D is uncertain. V shed 9 bases and J shed 0 bases, with 9 bases lying between them. CDR1 and CDR2 (germline): MNHEY, SVGAGI. The CDR3 loop spans 13 amino acids.

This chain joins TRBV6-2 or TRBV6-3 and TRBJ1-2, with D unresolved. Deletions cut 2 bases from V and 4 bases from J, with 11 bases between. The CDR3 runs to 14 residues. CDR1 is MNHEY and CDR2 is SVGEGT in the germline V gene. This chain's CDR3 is CASSYNRITYGYTF. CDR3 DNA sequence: TGTGCCAGCAGTTACAATCGAATAACCTATGGCTACACCTTC.

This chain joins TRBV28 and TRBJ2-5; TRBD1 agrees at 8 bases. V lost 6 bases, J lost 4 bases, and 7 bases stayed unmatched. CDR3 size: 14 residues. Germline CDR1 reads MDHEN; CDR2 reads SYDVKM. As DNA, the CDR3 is TGTGCCAGCAGACACCAGGGGGCCGGAGAGACCCAGTACTTC. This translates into CASRHQGAGETQYF.

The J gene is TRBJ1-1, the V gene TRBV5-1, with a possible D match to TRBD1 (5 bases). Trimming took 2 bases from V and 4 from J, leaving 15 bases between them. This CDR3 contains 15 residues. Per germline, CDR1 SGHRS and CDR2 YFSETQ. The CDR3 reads CASSFQGVMVTEAFF. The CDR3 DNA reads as TGCGCCAGCAGCTTTCAAGGGGTCATGGTCACTGAAGCTTTCTTT. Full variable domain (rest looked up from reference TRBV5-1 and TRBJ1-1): KAGVTQTPRYLIKTRGQQVTLSCSPISGHRSVSWYQQTPGQGLQFLFEYFSETQRNKGNFPGRFSGRQFSNSRSEMNVSTLELGDSALYLCASSFQGVMVTEAFFGQGTRLTVV.

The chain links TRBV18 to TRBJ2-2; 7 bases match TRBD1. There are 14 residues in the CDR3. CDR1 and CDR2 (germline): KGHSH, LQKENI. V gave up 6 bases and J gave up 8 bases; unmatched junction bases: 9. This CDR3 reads CASSRDSNEGELFF. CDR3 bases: TGTGCCAGCTCCCGGGACAGTAATGAGGGGGAGCTGTTTTTT.

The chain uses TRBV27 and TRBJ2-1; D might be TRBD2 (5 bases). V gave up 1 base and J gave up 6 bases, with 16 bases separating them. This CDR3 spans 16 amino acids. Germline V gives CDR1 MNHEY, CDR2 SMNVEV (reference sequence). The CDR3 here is CASSLLSVLAGNEQFF. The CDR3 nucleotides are TGTGCCAGCAGTTTATTGTCAGTCCTGGCGGGCAATGAGCAGTTCTTC.

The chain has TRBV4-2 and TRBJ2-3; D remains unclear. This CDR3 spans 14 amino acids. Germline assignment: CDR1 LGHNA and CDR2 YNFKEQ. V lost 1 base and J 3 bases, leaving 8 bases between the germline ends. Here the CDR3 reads CASSQGARTDTQYF. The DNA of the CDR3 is TGTGCCAGCAGCCAAGGGGCAAGAACAGATACGCAGTATTTT.

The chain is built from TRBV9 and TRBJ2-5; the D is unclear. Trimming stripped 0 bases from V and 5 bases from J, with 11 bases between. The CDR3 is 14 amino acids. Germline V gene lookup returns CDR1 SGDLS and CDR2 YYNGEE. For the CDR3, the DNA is TGTGCCAGCAGCGTAGGGACCGGCTTCGAGACCCAGTACTTC. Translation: CASSVGTGFETQYF.

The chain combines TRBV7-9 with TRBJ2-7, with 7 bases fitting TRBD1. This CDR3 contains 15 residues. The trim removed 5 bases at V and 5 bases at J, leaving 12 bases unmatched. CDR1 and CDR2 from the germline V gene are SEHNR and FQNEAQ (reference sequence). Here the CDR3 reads CASSLRRGTVNEQYF. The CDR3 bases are TGTGCCAGCAGCCTACGAAGAGGGACAGTCAACGAGCAGTACTTC.

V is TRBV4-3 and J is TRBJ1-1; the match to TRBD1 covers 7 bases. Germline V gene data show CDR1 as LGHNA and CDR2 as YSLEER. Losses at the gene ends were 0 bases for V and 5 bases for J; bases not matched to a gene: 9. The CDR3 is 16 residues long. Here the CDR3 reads CASSQDSQGLGTEAFF. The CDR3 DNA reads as TGCGCCAGCAGCCAAGACTCACAGGGGTTGGGGACTGAAGCTTTCTTT.

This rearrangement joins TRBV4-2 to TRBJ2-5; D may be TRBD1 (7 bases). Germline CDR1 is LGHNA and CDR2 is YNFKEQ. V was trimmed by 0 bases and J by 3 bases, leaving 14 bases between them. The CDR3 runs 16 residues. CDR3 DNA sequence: TGTGCCAGCAGCCAAGATCTAGGGGGCGGGAAAGAGACCCAGTACTTC. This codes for CASSQDLGGGKETQYF.

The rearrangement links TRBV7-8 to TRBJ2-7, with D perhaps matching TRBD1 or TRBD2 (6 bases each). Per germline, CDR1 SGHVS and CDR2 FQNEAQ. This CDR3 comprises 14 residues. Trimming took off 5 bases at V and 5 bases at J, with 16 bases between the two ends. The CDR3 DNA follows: TGTGCCAGCAGCCGCGGGTTGGGGGGCAACGAGCAGTACTTC. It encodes CASSRGLGGNEQYF.

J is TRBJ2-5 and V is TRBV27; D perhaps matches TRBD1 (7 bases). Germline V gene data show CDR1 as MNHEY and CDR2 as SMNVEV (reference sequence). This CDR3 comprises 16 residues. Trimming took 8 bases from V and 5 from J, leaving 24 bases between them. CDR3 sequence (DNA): TGTGCCAGCCACCCCCAGGGGGGCCCTTTCGGGGAGACCCAGTACTTC. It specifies CASHPQGGPFGETQYF.

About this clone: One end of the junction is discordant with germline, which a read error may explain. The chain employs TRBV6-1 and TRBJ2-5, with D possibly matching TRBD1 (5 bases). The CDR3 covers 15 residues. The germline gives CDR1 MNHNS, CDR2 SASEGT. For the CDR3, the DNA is TGTGCCAGCAGCGAAGGGGCCATCATGGGAGAGACCCAGTACTTC. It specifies CASSEGAIMGETQYF.

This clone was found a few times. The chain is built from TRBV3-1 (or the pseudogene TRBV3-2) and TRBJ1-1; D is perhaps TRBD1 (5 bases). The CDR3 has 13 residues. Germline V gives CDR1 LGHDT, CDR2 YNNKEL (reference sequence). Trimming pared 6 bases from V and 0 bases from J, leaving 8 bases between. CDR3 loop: CASRGRVNTEAFF. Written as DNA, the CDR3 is TGTGCCAGCAGGGGGCGGGTGAACACTGAAGCTTTCTTT.

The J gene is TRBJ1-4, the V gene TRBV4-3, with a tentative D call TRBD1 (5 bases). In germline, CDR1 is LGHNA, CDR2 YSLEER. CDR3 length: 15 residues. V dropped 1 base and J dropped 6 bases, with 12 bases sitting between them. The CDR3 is CASSQVWGFDEKLFF. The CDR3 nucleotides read TGCGCCAGCAGCCAAGTCTGGGGCTTCGATGAAAAACTGTTTTTT.

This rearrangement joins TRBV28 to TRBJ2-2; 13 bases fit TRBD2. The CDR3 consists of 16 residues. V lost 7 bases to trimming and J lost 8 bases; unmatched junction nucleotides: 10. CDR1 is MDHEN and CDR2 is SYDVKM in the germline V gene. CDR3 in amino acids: CASTSQGLAGSGELFF. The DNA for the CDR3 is TGTGCCAGCACCAGCCAGGGACTAGCGGGATCGGGGGAGCTGTTTTTT.